This TCR beta chain was recorded in a study of early T cells in non-severe SARS-CoV-2 infection. Study details: RNA in bulk from unsorted whole blood was sequenced, and chains were unpaired.

Study-wide results and caveats: VDJdb matching skewed toward anti-spike CD8 responses, missing private and CD4 specificities.

MiXCR, run by TCRdb on the 5' RACE reads, gives a single entry per CDR3 protein. The repertoire holds 20,000 to 25,000 distinct CDR3 sequences, with approximately 4.6% as singletons. A few counts support this clonotype. Its antigen is undetermined. The CDR3 has 12 residues. The V end was cut by 5 bases, the J end by 2 bases, with 7 bases between. Germline-derived CDR1 and CDR2 are SGHTA and FQGNSA. The chain joins TRBV7-2 to TRBJ2-7, with unresolved D. The specimen sequenced was whole blood. The receptor's source is an adult who was a healthcare worker with PCR-confirmed SARS-CoV-2 infection or an uninfected control (not recorded which). CDR3: CASSLATYEQYF. DNA of the CDR3: TGTGCCAGCAGCCTGGCCACCTACGAGCAGTACTTC.